The rows below give T cell receptor beta chains drawn from one sample of a study of human T cells and chemical hapten exposure. TCRdb ran MiXCR on the RACE reads and lists one entry per CDR3 protein. This sample has approximately 75,000 distinct CDR3 sequences, with 6.5% to 10% found just once. The specimen comprised whole blood, sampled in connection with sensitization to the hapten diphenylcyclopropenone (DPC). These receptors all come from a woman aged 45-60 years with alopecia areata. Some clones in this sample may be carry-over from other donors' samples. CDR3s include the opening cysteine and the closing phenylalanine or tryptophan. The order of the fields is J gene, V gene, clone size, D gene, CDR3 protein, CDR3 DNA. A D gene is named only where the DNA matches it firmly. For some rows the clone size is stated as once, few or many, or as a class when expanded; others skip it.

TRBJ2-3,TRBV9,few,.,CASSVVHTDTQYF,TGTGCCAGCAGCGTAGTCCACACAGATACGCAGTATTTT
TRBJ1-2,TRBV27,many,TRBD1,CASSLTRTGRRGYTF,TGTGCCAGCAGTTTAACCCGGACAGGCCGGCGGGGCTACACCTTC
TRBJ2-1,TRBV11-2,.,.,CASSLVLGQGNNEQFF,TGTGCCAGCAGCTTAGTACTGGGGCAGGGGAACAATGAGCAGTTCTTC
TRBJ2-3,TRBV29-1,few,.,CSVAGQASTDTQYF,TGCAGCGTTGCTGGGCAGGCGAGCACAGATACGCAGTATTTT
TRBJ2-1,TRBV19,.,TRBD1,CASSIRGMKGARNEQFF,TGTGCCAGTAGTATAAGGGGGATGAAGGGGGCTAGAAATGAGCAGTTCTTC
TRBJ1-1,TRBV2,few,.,CASNSPPTEAFF,TGTGCCAGCAACTCCCCACCCACTGAAGCTTTCTTT
TRBJ2-3,TRBV7-2,many,TRBD2,CASSLLAGLTQYF,TGTGCCAGCAGCTTACTAGCGGGATTGACGCAGTATTTT
TRBJ1-5,TRBV19,many,.,CASSLTTRGSNQPQHF,TGTGCCAGTAGCCTAACTACCCGAGGGAGCAATCAGCCCCAGCATTTT
TRBJ1-1,TRBV6-2/TRBV6-3,few,TRBD1,CASSFTGTGDSRNTEAFF,TGTGCCAGCAGTTTCACCGGGACAGGGGACTCGAGGAACACTGAAGCTTTCTTT
TRBJ2-7,TRBV9,.,TRBD1,CASSVATGGEQYF,TGTGCCAGCAGCGTAGCCACAGGGGGTGAGCAGTACTTC
TRBJ1-2,TRBV13,few,TRBD1,CASSPGQDHYGYTF,TGTGCCAGCAGCCCGGGACAGGATCACTATGGCTACACCTTC
TRBJ1-1,TRBV6-5,few,.,CASAVQGREYTEAFF,TGTGCCAGCGCTGTTCAGGGAAGGGAGTACACTGAAGCTTTCTTT
TRBJ1-4,TRBV6-5,few,.,CASSYSILGAFGEKLFF,TGTGCCAGCAGTTACTCGATCCTGGGGGCTTTTGGGGAAAAACTGTTTTTT
TRBJ2-7,TRBV12-3/TRBV12-4,few,.,CASTSGGGVNEQYF,TGTGCCAGCACCTCCGGGGGCGGGGTCAACGAGCAGTACTTC
TRBJ2-5,TRBV20-1,many,.,CSARDPLKSLGETQYF,TGCAGTGCTAGAGATCCCCTAAAGTCGCTAGGGGAGACCCAGTACTTC
TRBJ1-5,TRBV20-1,.,.,CSARGSTDARSPQHF,TGCAGTGCTAGAGGGTCGACAGACGCTAGGAGCCCCCAGCATTTT
TRBJ2-5,TRBV29-1,few,TRBD2,CSVERTGGEYETQYF,TGCAGCGTTGAAAGGACGGGGGGGGAGTACGAGACCCAGTACTTC
TRBJ2-3,TRBV4-1,many,.,CASSQADRASTDTQYF,TGCGCCAGCAGCCAAGCGGACCGAGCGAGCACAGATACGCAGTATTTT
TRBJ2-1,TRBV11-2,many,.,CASSYNYNEQFF,TGTGCCAGCAGCTACAATTACAATGAGCAGTTCTTC
TRBJ2-2,TRBV20-1,few,TRBD2,CSARDRASGRVGTGELFF,TGCAGTGCTAGAGACCGGGCCAGCGGGAGGGTCGGCACCGGGGAGCTGTTTTTT
TRBJ1-1,TRBV28,.,.,CASSFTGRNTEAFF,TGTGCCAGCAGTTTCACAGGGAGGAACACTGAAGCTTTCTTT
TRBJ2-1,TRBV29-1,many,.,CSVNMRVGGDEQFF,TGCAGCGTTAACATGAGGGTCGGCGGGGATGAGCAGTTCTTC
TRBJ1-5,TRBV5-1,.,.,CASSLGSQNQPQHF,TGCGCCAGCAGCTTGGGGTCCCAGAATCAGCCCCAGCATTTT
TRBJ2-1,TRBV15,few,.,CATSRQANEQFF,TGTGCCACCAGCAGACAGGCCAATGAGCAGTTCTTC
TRBJ1-5,TRBV6-2/TRBV6-3,.,.,CASSYGLQLIYQPQHF,TGTGCCAGCAGTTACGGACTCCAGTTAATCTATCAGCCCCAGCATTTT
TRBJ2-7,TRBV30,few,.,CAWSRGTSWDEQYF,TGTGCCTGGAGTAGAGGTACTAGCTGGGACGAGCAGTACTTC
TRBJ1-1,TRBV5-5,.,TRBD1,CASSITGGGGTEAFF,TGTGCCAGCAGTATTACAGGGGGCGGAGGTACTGAAGCTTTCTTT
TRBJ2-1,TRBV12-3/TRBV12-4,many,.,CASSLASREQFF,TGTGCCAGCAGTTTAGCGAGCCGTGAGCAGTTCTTC
TRBJ1-2,TRBV29-1,.,TRBD1,CSVEEGKGAYGYTF,TGCAGCGTTGAAGAGGGCAAGGGGGCCTATGGCTACACCTTC
TRBJ2-7,TRBV27,.,.,CASSLRGRSTYEQYF,TGTGCCAGCAGTTTAAGAGGACGGTCAACCTACGAGCAGTACTTC
TRBJ2-7,TRBV29-1,few,.,CSVDSGQGLSYEQYF,TGCAGCGTTGATAGTGGGCAGGGGCTGTCCTACGAGCAGTACTTC
TRBJ1-4,TRBV29-1,.,TRBD1,CSVEDRANEKLFF,TGCAGCGTCGAGGACAGGGCCAATGAAAAACTGTTTTTT
TRBJ1-1,TRBV23-1,many,.,CAGSLRAAWDTEAFF,TGCGCCGGATCTTTGCGGGCAGCCTGGGACACTGAAGCTTTCTTT
TRBJ1-2,TRBV12-5,many,.,CASGRGDLASGYTF,TGTGCTAGTGGTCGGGGGGATCTCGCCTCTGGCTACACCTTC
TRBJ2-1,TRBV3-1,few,TRBD2,CASSWREPPAYNEQFF,TGTGCCAGCAGCTGGCGGGAGCCCCCTGCCTACAATGAGCAGTTCTTC
TRBJ2-7,TRBV12-3/TRBV12-4,few,TRBD2,CASSLLSKTSGGSSYEQYF,TGTGCCAGCAGTTTACTCTCCAAAACCAGCGGGGGAAGCTCCTACGAGCAGTACTTC
TRBJ1-1,TRBV12-3/TRBV12-4,.,.,CASSFRMGAGNTEAFF,TGTGCCAGCAGTTTTCGTATGGGGGCAGGCAACACTGAAGCTTTCTTT
TRBJ2-7,TRBV6-6,many,TRBD1,CASSSDRGYEQYF,TGTGCCAGCAGCTCTGACAGGGGGTACGAGCAGTACTTC
TRBJ1-5,TRBV20-1,.,TRBD1,CSAWTGNQPQHF,TGCAGTGCTTGGACAGGGAATCAGCCCCAGCATTTT
TRBJ1-5,TRBV10-2,few,TRBD1,CASSESGQGYQPQHF,TGCGCCAGCAGTGAGTCGGGACAGGGATATCAGCCCCAGCATTTT
TRBJ2-3,TRBV7-2,.,.,CASSPQSDTQYF,TGTGCCAGCAGCCCCCAGTCAGATACGCAGTATTTT
TRBJ1-2,TRBV20-1,.,.,CSARDTGKGPMNGYTF,TGCAGTGCTAGAGATACAGGGAAGGGGCCTATGAATGGCTACACCTTC
TRBJ2-3,TRBV4-2,many,TRBD2,CASSPTLNSGGAGDTQYF,TGTGCCAGCAGCCCCACACTGAATAGCGGGGGGGCCGGGGATACGCAGTATTTT
TRBJ1-1,TRBV5-1,many,.,CASSSGLGTEAFF,TGCGCCAGCAGCTCCGGACTGGGCACTGAAGCTTTCTTT
TRBJ1-1,TRBV29-1,few,.,CSVAPGMNTEAFF,TGCAGCGTTGCTCCGGGGATGAACACTGAAGCTTTCTTT
TRBJ2-7,TRBV20-1,.,TRBD2,CSARDTSGPWGEQYF,TGCAGTGCTAGAGATACTAGCGGACCCTGGGGCGAGCAGTACTTC
TRBJ2-1,TRBV20-1,few,TRBD2,CSARSTSGRLSSYNEQFF,TGCAGTGCTAGATCGACTAGCGGGAGGCTGAGTTCCTACAATGAGCAGTTCTTC